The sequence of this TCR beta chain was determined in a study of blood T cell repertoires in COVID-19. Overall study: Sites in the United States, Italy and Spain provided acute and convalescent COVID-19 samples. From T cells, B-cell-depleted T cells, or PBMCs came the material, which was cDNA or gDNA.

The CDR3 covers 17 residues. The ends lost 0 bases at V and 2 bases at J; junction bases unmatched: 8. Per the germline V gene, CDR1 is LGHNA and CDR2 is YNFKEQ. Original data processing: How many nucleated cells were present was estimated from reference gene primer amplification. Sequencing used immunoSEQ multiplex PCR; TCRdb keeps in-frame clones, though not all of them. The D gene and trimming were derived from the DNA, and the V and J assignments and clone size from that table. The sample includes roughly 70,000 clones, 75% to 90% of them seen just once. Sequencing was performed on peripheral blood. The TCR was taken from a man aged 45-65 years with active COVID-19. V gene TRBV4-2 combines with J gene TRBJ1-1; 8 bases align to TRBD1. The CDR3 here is CASSQEAAGGRNTEAFF. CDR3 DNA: TGTGCCAGCAGCCAAGAAGCGGCAGGGGGCCGAAACACTGAAGCTTTCTTT.